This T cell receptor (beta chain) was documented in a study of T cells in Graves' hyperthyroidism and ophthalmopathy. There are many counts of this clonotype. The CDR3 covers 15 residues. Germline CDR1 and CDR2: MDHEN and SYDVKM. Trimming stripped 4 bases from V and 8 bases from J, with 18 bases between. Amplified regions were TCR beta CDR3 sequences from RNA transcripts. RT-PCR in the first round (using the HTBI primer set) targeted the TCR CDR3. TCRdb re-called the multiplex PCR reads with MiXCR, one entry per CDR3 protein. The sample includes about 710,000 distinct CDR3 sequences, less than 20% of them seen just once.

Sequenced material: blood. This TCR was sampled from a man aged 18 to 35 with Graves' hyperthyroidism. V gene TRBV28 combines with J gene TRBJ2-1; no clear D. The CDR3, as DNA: TGTGCCAGCAGTTCCGCGGCTTCACCTGGCGATGAGCAGTTCTTC. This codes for CASSSAASPGDEQFF.